Listed below are T cell receptor beta chains from one sample, sequenced in a study of OX40 agonist ivuxolimab in advanced cancers. Sequencing used immunoSEQ multiplex PCR; TCRdb keeps in-frame clones, though not all of them. In the table there are about 42,000 clones, about 86% of which are singletons. The input for sequencing was CD4+ or CD8+ T cells sorted from blood, taken in a trial of the OX40 agonist ivuxolimab. Source of these receptors: an adult with an advanced solid tumor such as melanoma, head and neck, liver or kidney cancer. CDR3s include the opening cysteine and the closing phenylalanine or tryptophan. The D gene is left open where the match is weak. Not every row has a clone size; where given, it reads once, few, many or a size class.

V	D	J	length	size	DNA	CDR3
TRBV28	.	TRBJ2-4	16	.	TGTGCCAGCAGTTTAGCCGGGGACCTAGCCAAAAACATTCAGTACTTC	CASSLAGDLAKNIQYF
TRBV7-9	TRBD1	TRBJ2-2	16	.	TGTGCCAGCAGCCTCCGTAGGGGGCCGGTCACCGGGGAGCTGTTTTTT	CASSLRRGPVTGELFF
TRBV29-1	.	TRBJ1-3	15	.	TGCAGCGTTGAAGATCCTCAGGGTAATGGAAACACCATATATTTT	CSVEDPQGNGNTIYF
TRBV5-6	TRBD1	TRBJ1-1	14	.	TGTGCCAGCAGCTTAGGGGGCACGAACACTGAAGCTTTCTTT	CASSLGGTNTEAFF
TRBV7-6	TRBD1	TRBJ1-2	16	.	TGTGCCAGCAGCCTAGAGGGACAGGGTGAGATCTATGGCTACACCTTC	CASSLEGQGEIYGYTF
TRBV7-8	TRBD2	TRBJ2-1	16	.	TGTGCCAGCAGCTCACTAGCGGGGGGCTCCTACAATGAGCAGTTCTTC	CASSSLAGGSYNEQFF
TRBV11-2	.	TRBJ2-5	14	.	TGTGCCAGCAGCGGGACTGAAGTCCAAGAGACCCAGTACTTC	CASSGTEVQETQYF
TRBV6-6	TRBD1	TRBJ1-6	15	.	TGTGCCAGCAGGACAGGGACCCCCTATAATTCACCCCTTCACTTT	CASRTGTPYNSPLHF
TRBV5-4	.	TRBJ2-7	13	.	TGCGCCAGCAGCGCACAGGGCGAGGACGAGCAGTACTTC	CASSAQGEDEQYF
TRBV7-3	.	TRBJ2-2	12	few	TGTGCCAGCAGCTTAGCACGCGGGGAGCTGTTTTTT	CASSLARGELFF
TRBV25-1	.	TRBJ1-2	14	.	TGTGCCAGCAGTGTCTCACATAGGGACTATGGCTACACCTTC	CASSVSHRDYGYTF
TRBV6-1	TRBD1	TRBJ1-5	14	.	TGTGCCGGTGGAGACAGGGTGGTTAGTCAGCCCCAGCATTTT	CAGGDRVVSQPQHF
TRBV9	TRBD2	TRBJ2-1	16	.	TGTGCCAGCAGCGCCCGGACGGGGGGGGAGAACAATGAGCAGTTCTTC	CASSARTGGENNEQFF
TRBV7-9	.	TRBJ1-6	15	.	TGTGCCAGCAGCTTTGGGGTTTCCTATAATTCACCCCTCCACTTT	CASSFGVSYNSPLHF
TRBV4-1	.	TRBJ1-1	13	.	TGCGCCAGCAGCCAAGGCCTTTTTACTGAAGCTTTCTTT	CASSQGLFTEAFF
TRBV7-3	.	TRBJ2-2	14	.	TGTGCCAGCAGCCCAGTAACGAACACCGGGGAGCTGTTTTTT	CASSPVTNTGELFF